Following are 27 T cell receptor beta chains from one sample sequenced in a study of T cell responses to AZD1222 COVID-19 vaccine. Some clones are missing from TCRdb's copy, which holds only in-frame ones; the method was immunoSEQ multiplex PCR. The sample carries about 120,000 clones, 89% recorded once. Source: peripheral blood, taken on day 0 of AZD1222 vaccination. Every receptor here comes from an adult in good health.

This sequence joins TRBV3-1 (or the pseudogene TRBV3-2) and TRBJ2-5; 15 bases fit TRBD2. The CDR3 is made up of 14 amino acids. Germline-derived CDR1 and CDR2 are LGHDT and YNNKEL (reference sequence). V gave up 5 bases and J gave up 6 bases; unmatched junction bases: 1. The CDR3 DNA reads TGTGCCAGCAGCGGACTAGCGGGGGGGCAGACCCAGTACTTC. As protein: CASSGLAGGQTQYF.

The chain uses TRBV10-3 and TRBJ1-1, with TRBD1 as a possible D gene (6 bases). The V and J ends lost 8 bases and 6 bases respectively, with 28 bases between them. The CDR3 is 17 amino acids. The germline V gene encodes CDR1 ENHRY and CDR2 SYGVKD. The DNA of the CDR3 is TGTGCCATCCCCCGAGCCCCAATGACAGGATTAGACCCTGAAGCTTTCTTT. Translated, it gives CAIPRAPMTGLDPEAFF.

The chain is built from TRBV27 and TRBJ1-2; tentatively, D is TRBD1 (6 bases). The V end lost 5 bases, the J end lost 6 bases, and 19 bases lay between the germline ends. Germline lookup yields CDR1 MNHEY and CDR2 SMNVEV (reference sequence). The CDR3 is made up of 15 amino acids. The CDR3 loop reads CASSPLPSGEDGYTF. DNA for the CDR3: TGTGCCAGCAGTCCCTTACCTTCAGGGGAAGATGGCTACACCTTC.

The count of this clone is one. The rearrangement links TRBV2 to TRBJ2-7; 7 bases are shared with TRBD2. The CDR3 has 14 amino acids. CDR1 and CDR2 (germline): SNHLY, FYNNEI. The ends lost 6 bases at V and 2 bases at J; junction bases unmatched: 7. CDR3 sequence reads: CASRARDYTYEQYF. DNA of the CDR3: TGTGCCAGCAGGGCCCGGGACTATACCTACGAGCAGTACTTC. Together with reference TRBV2 and TRBJ2-7, the CDR3 gives the full variable domain: EPEVTQTPSHQVTQMGQEVILRCVPISNHLYFYWYRQILGQKVEFLVSFYNNEISEKSEIFDDQFSVERPDGSNFTLKIRSTKLEDSAMYFCASRARDYTYEQYFGPGTRLTVT.

V and J are TRBV6-5 and TRBJ1-3, with unresolved D. Looked up from germline, CDR1 is MNHEY and CDR2 is SVGAGI. The CDR3 totals 16 residues. With 2 bases removed from V and 2 bases from J, the gap between germline ends came to 13 bases. The CDR3, as DNA: TGTGCCAGCAGTTACACGCACCTCGGGGCTGGAAACACCATATATTTT. It specifies CASSYTHLGAGNTIYF.

The chain has TRBV6-5 and TRBJ2-1; no clear D gene. This CDR3 has 11 residues. Trimming removed 2 bases from V and 13 bases from J, with 9 bases in between. Germline-derived CDR1 and CDR2 are MNHEY and SVGAGI. The chain's CDR3 is CASSYGLYQFF. The CDR3 nucleotides are TGTGCCAGCAGTTACGGCCTGTACCAGTTCTTC.

V and J are TRBV19 and TRBJ1-1, with a tentative D call TRBD1 (6 bases). In germline, CDR1 is LNHDA, CDR2 SQIVND (reference sequence). Trimming shortened V by 5 bases and J by 4 bases, and 11 bases separated the two germline ends. The CDR3 contains 13 residues. The CDR3 DNA reads TGTGCCAGTAGTCCGTTAGGGGGCACTGAAGCTTTCTTT. Residues: CASSPLGGTEAFF.

This chain connects TRBV7-8 to TRBJ2-3; unclear D gene. Looked up from germline, CDR1 is SGHVS and CDR2 is FQNEAQ. This CDR3 has 15 amino acids. V was shortened by 0 bases and J by 6 bases, with 13 bases between the two germline ends. CDR3 in DNA: TGTGCCAGCAGCTTAGCCCTGGGCCGACCCGATACGCAGTATTTT. It yields the protein CASSLALGRPDTQYF.

This clone appeared a single time. J is TRBJ1-1 and V is TRBV9; perhaps TRBD1 as D (5 bases). CDR1 is SGDLS and CDR2 is YYNGEE in the germline V gene. The V end was cut by 3 bases, the J end by 3 bases, with 15 bases between. The CDR3 contains 15 residues. The DNA for the CDR3 is TGTGCCAGCAGCGCCCCTGGGACGGCTTACACTGAAGCTTTCTTT. Translating gives CASSAPGTAYTEAFF.

The chain joins TRBV30 to TRBJ2-7; D gene ambiguous. The CDR3 is made up of 12 amino acids. Germline V gene lookup returns CDR1 GTSNPN and CDR2 SVGIG (reference sequence). V dropped 0 bases and J dropped 3 bases, with 6 bases sitting between them. Here the CDR3 reads CAWSVGLYEQYF. As DNA, the CDR3 is TGTGCCTGGAGTGTAGGCCTCTACGAGCAGTACTTC.

The chain carries TRBV27 and TRBJ1-2; D might be TRBD1 (5 bases). CDR1 is MNHEY, CDR2 SMNVEV, per germline (reference sequence). Between the trimmed V and J ends, which lost 7 bases and 0 bases, there was a span of 15 bases. The length of the CDR3 is 15 residues. The CDR3 here is CASTKSWGTNYGYTF. As DNA, the CDR3 is TGTGCCAGCACAAAGAGCTGGGGGACTAACTATGGCTACACCTTC.

V gene TRBV2 combines with J gene TRBJ1-1; D gene ambiguous. Germline CDR1 reads SNHLY; CDR2 reads FYNNEI. CDR3 length: 12 amino acids. Trimming removed 3 bases from V and 11 bases from J, with 13 bases in between. The CDR3 bases are TGTGCCAGCAGTGAGGATGGAGTAAGGGCTTTCTTT. Translation: CASSEDGVRAFF.

This chain joins TRBV28 and TRBJ1-4; D possibly corresponds to TRBD1 (6 bases). Trimming cost V 3 bases and J 8 bases, with 7 bases left between them. The CDR3 extends over 12 amino acids. Germline CDR1 and CDR2: MDHEN and SYDVKM. CDR3 amino acids: CASSLGGEKLFF. The CDR3 coding sequence is TGTGCCAGCAGTTTGGGGGGCGAAAAACTGTTTTTT.

This clone was seen once. This chain joins TRBV5-4 and TRBJ2-2; TRBD1 aligns across 8 bases. The CDR3 consists of 17 residues. The germline CDR1 and CDR2 sequences are SGHNT and YYREEE (reference sequence). J gave up 4 bases and V 3 bases, and 11 bases lay outside the gene matches. This CDR3 is CASSWGIGQGSTGELFF. The DNA for the CDR3 is TGTGCCAGCAGCTGGGGGATAGGACAGGGTAGCACCGGGGAGCTGTTTTTT.

The J gene is TRBJ2-7, the V gene TRBV5-1, with 12 bases fitting TRBD2. This CDR3 is 16 amino acids long. Per germline, CDR1 SGHRS and CDR2 YFSETQ. V was pared by 0 bases and J by 1 base, with 2 bases of the junction left unmatched. CDR3 in DNA: TGCGCCAGCAGCTTGGGACTAGCGGGGGTTTCCTACGAGCAGTACTTC. It yields the protein CASSLGLAGVSYEQYF.

The J gene is TRBJ1-1, the V gene TRBV21-1; TRBD1, as called in the table, went unchecked against the DNA. TRBV21-1 is designated a pseudogene. The CDR3 sequence is 15 residues long. CDR3 in amino acids: CASSKVNRGLTEAFF. The CDR3 nucleotides read TGTGCCAGCAGCAAAGTAAACAGGGGGCTTACTGAAGCTTTCTTT.

The chain is built from TRBV7-7 and TRBJ2-5; D uncertain. Per germline, CDR1 SSHAT and CDR2 FNYEAQ (reference sequence). This CDR3 is 14 amino acids long. Trimming pared 5 bases from V and 5 bases from J, leaving 15 bases between. CDR3 nucleotide sequence: TGTGCCAGCAGCCCTAACGCGAATGGGGAGACCCAGTACTTC. Translation gives CASSPNANGETQYF.

V is TRBV9 and J is TRBJ1-2, with D hard to call. Between the trimmed V and J ends, which lost 5 bases and 7 bases, there was a span of 9 bases. Germline V gene sequence: CDR1 SGDLS, CDR2 YYNGEE. This CDR3 spans 11 amino acids. The CDR3 DNA reads as TGTGCCAGCAGGAACGAGCGTGGCTACACCTTC. Encoded protein: CASRNERGYTF. The full variable domain, rest sourced from reference TRBV9 and TRBJ1-2, is DSGVTQTPKHLITATGQRVTLRCSPRSGDLSVYWYQQSLDQGLQFLIQYYNGEERAKGNILERFSAQQFPDLHSELNLSSLELGDSALYFCASRNERGYTFGSGTRLTVV.

The CDR3 here is CASRPTGVQKNTIYF. The CDR3 DNA follows: TGTGCCAGCAGACCGACAGGGGTCCAGAAAAACACCATATATTTT. J is TRBJ1-3 and V is TRBV6-5; 8 bases are shared with TRBD1. V lost 6 bases and J lost 6; bases outside the gene matches: 10. The CDR3 contains 15 residues. The germline CDR1 and CDR2 sequences are MNHEY and SVGAGI.

V usage is TRBV11-2 and J usage is TRBJ2-1; possible D gene TRBD1, 6 bases. Between the trimmed V and J ends, which lost 5 bases and 7 bases, there was a span of 12 bases. Germline CDR1 and CDR2: SGHAT and FQNNGV. The CDR3 runs 13 residues. The CDR3 here is CASSAGTSNEQFF. CDR3 bases: TGTGCCAGCAGCGCAGGGACATCAAATGAGCAGTTCTTC.

This clone came up once. The chain links TRBV7-2 to TRBJ2-5; D remains ambiguous. CDR1 SGHTA and CDR2 FQGNSA come from the germline V gene. V was shortened by 5 bases and J by 5 bases, with 21 bases between the two germline ends. The CDR3 length is 16 residues. The CDR3 DNA is TGTGCCAGCAGCCCCACGGTTGGCAGCGCTTTGGAGACCCAGTACTTC. Encoded protein: CASSPTVGSALETQYF. Drawing the rest from reference TRBV7-2 and TRBJ2-5, the complete variable domain is GAGVSQSPSNKVTEKGKDVELRCDPISGHTALYWYRQSLGQGLEFLIYFQGNSAPDKSGLPSDRFSAERTGGSVSTLTIQRTQQEDSAVYLCASSPTVGSALETQYFGPGTRLLVL.

The chain employs TRBV30 and TRBJ1-1; TRBD1 is a possible D gene (6 bases). Germline values: CDR1 GTSNPN, CDR2 SVGIG (reference sequence). The CDR3 runs to 11 residues. The CDR3 region has the DNA TGTGCTTACGCTCAGGGGTTAGGAGCTTTCTTT. This gives the protein CAYAQGLGAFF.

V gene TRBV19 combines with J gene TRBJ2-4; no definite D call. CDR3 length: 13 amino acids. V was pared by 6 bases and J by 10 bases, with 16 bases between. Germline CDR1 is LNHDA and CDR2 is SQIVND (reference sequence). The CDR3 nucleotides are TGTGCCAGTAGGTCAGGACCCAAACGGATTCAGTACTTC. Amino acids: CASRSGPKRIQYF. The complete variable domain, with remaining parts taken from reference TRBV19 and TRBJ2-4, reads DGGITQSPKYLFRKEGQNVTLSCEQNLNHDAMYWYRQDPGQGLRLIYYSQIVNDFQKGDIAEGYSVSREKKESFPLTVTSAQKNPTAFYLCASRSGPKRIQYFGAGTRLSVL.

V is TRBV28 and J is TRBJ1-1; a weak D match, TRBD1 (5 bases). Looked up from germline, CDR1 is MDHEN and CDR2 is SYDVKM. With 2 bases removed from V and 6 bases from J, the gap between germline ends came to 10 bases. This CDR3 has 13 amino acids. This CDR3 is CASSLAGSAEAFF. The CDR3 DNA reads TGTGCCAGCAGTTTAGCAGGGTCGGCTGAAGCTTTCTTT.

The V and J genes are TRBV9 and TRBJ1-1; 10 bases are shared with TRBD1. Germline assignment: CDR1 SGDLS and CDR2 YYNGEE. V was pared by 4 bases and J by 1 base, with 7 bases of the junction left unmatched. This CDR3 spans 16 amino acids. CDR3 protein: CASSPRGDRGNTEAFF. The CDR3 nucleotides are TGTGCCAGCAGCCCTAGAGGGGACAGGGGGAACACTGAAGCTTTCTTT.

V usage is TRBV3-1 (or the pseudogene TRBV3-2) and J usage is TRBJ1-5; no firm D call. The germline V gene encodes CDR1 LGHDT and CDR2 YNNKEL (reference sequence). The CDR3 runs to 15 residues. Trimming took 1 base from V and 3 from J, leaving 10 bases between them. CDR3 residues: CASSQGQLLNQPQHF. The CDR3 DNA sequence: TGTGCCAGCAGCCAAGGCCAGCTACTCAATCAGCCCCAGCATTTT.

V usage is TRBV3-1 (or the pseudogene TRBV3-2) and J usage is TRBJ2-1; the D gene is possibly TRBD2 (6 bases). The V gene's germline CDR1 is LGHDT and CDR2 YNNKEL (reference sequence). This CDR3 is 14 amino acids long. Trimming cost V 4 bases and J 7 bases, with 14 bases left between them. CDR3 amino acids: CASSPHSGENEQFF. The CDR3 nucleotides read TGTGCCAGCAGCCCCCATAGCGGTGAGAATGAGCAGTTCTTC.